This T cell receptor beta chain was sequenced for a study of cytomegalovirus exposure and HLA in healthy donors (dated by TCRdb to 2016 to 2017). For context, the study as a whole: An earlier analysis of 587 of the donors reported 250 to 300 Gb of sequence data and more than 90 million unique TCR beta sequences from 150 million to 200 million T cells. An early release that covered fewer than 800 HLA-typed donors contained approximately 300 gigabases of sequencing data and 70 million to 100 million unique TCR sequences. Of the approximately 370 genotyped donors, approximately 81% were placed in the genetic ancestry cluster associated with self-reported Caucasian donors. The aim of the study was to test whether cataloging public T cell receptors could identify signatures of past pathogen exposure. The T cell repertoires of 670 or so subjects were profiled by immunosequencing and related to cytomegalovirus serostatus. In addition to the first cohort of 650 to 750 subjects, a separate validation cohort of 130 or so different subjects was used. The study combined high-throughput TCR immunosequencing, statistical association of individual TCRs with disease status, and machine learning to predict cytomegalovirus infection status. To study patterns of TCR occurrence, a later analysis re-analyzed previously published TCR beta repertoires from around 700 donors and added high-resolution HLA genotyping. In the later analysis, no new phenotypic data were used to find candidate immune exposures; instead, reliance was placed on TCR beta sequences and their occurrence across donors. To decide whether each TCR beta V gene segment behaved as functional or pseudogenic, an earlier analysis of approximately 620 of the donors relied on high-throughput TCR beta sequencing. Donor age, sex, ethnicity and CMV serostatus were compiled together with the repertoire data. A later genetic analysis took genome-wide SNP genotypes for about 65% of the 666 donors and used that subset as a discovery cohort. Every repertoire in the discovery cohort had been generated on one and the same sequencing platform. HLA typing covered class I and class II loci at four-digit resolution. The number of donors typed differed by locus, with roughly 629-640 for A, B, C, DRB1 and DQB1, 522 for DQA1, 600 to 610 for DPA1, and 450 to 480 for DPB1. Four to six DR-DQ haplotypes were handled as single units for association and clustering, since linkage in the cohort was strong. Across around 400 genotyped donors of the cohort, an average of 235,054 unique TCR beta nucleotide sequences per donor were sequenced, and roughly a sixth of those sequences were non-productive. On the study overall, not on this receptor specifically: The 87-base-pair reads could not distinguish some IMGT-functional V segments, including TRBV6-2 and TRBV6-3, so those segments were excluded. Because HLA typing was missing for some donors at each locus, association tests included only the typed subset. Strong co-occurrence of HLA alleles, especially DR and DQ, made assigning TCR associations to individual alleles difficult. Because counts were too low, about 18 rarely observed V segments, including chromosome 9 orphons, were left out of the earlier analysis of approximately 580 of the donors. A total of some 180 TCR beta chains were listed by the study as associated with cytomegalovirus. In a later genetic analysis, a missense DCLRE1C variant was associated with V-gene and J-gene trimming of TCR beta chains, and the association was replicated in an independent cohort. Immune exposure information for the cohort was limited to CMV serostatus. In a later analysis, several top co-occurrence clusters were reported to appear linked to parvovirus B19, influenza, CMV and Epstein-Barr virus. In vitro tests confirmed that a few of the cytomegalovirus-associated TCR beta chains recognize cytomegalovirus antigens. In a later analysis, the rate of TCR association differed among HLA loci, with DRB1 alleles having the most associated TCRs and HLA-C alleles having the fewest. Correlated functional status among segregating V segments might be attributable to linkage disequilibrium, but an unknown experimental factor could not be ruled out. Roughly uniform sequencing depth across donors was assumed in presence/absence analyses, although this assumption may not hold. According to the authors, the approach could potentially be generalized to other disease states and immunological phenotypes. A further reported finding was that TCR beta sequences accurately predicted the HLA-A and HLA-B alleles for most subjects in the first cohort. In an earlier analysis of approximately 590 of the donors, most TCR beta V segments appeared in productive rearrangements about 87% or about 30% of the time, broadly matching IMGT annotations. This cohort had only TCR beta chains sequenced, and the lack of alpha or paired-chain data limited which features could be detected. According to a later genetic analysis, donors in an Asian-associated ancestry cluster had fewer N-insertions in productive TCRs than the approximately 690-donor mean. The sequencing pipeline was judged likely to have produced a cluster of highly shared sequence variants as a technical artifact. Cytomegalovirus status was reported to be diagnosed by the classifier with high specificity and sensitivity in both the original and validation cohorts. Most TCR sequences were observed very rarely across donors, whereas some public TCRs were present in many individuals. A later analysis found that HLA-associated TCR beta chains were more clonally expanded and had lower generation probabilities than equally common non-associated chains. Most CMV-associated TCR beta chains appeared to be HLA-restricted in a later analysis, and the HLA associations seemed to be driven largely by CMV exposure. A later analysis associated around 16,000 TCR beta sequences with specific HLA alleles at a false discovery rate of 0.05.

This clone was seen a single time. What this receptor recognizes is not known. Base quality data are lacking; no much larger clone is found one base away. The method was the immunoSEQ multiplex PCR assay. A mixture of 60 forward primers for TCR Vbeta segments and 13 reverse primers for TCR Jbeta segments was used in the multiplex PCR. Amplification of the CDR3 region of rearranged TCR beta genes was performed with a multiplex PCR assay on genomic DNA. The amplified TCR beta libraries were sequenced on the Illumina HiSeq System as 87-base-pair reads. Concerning the study's data processing: A later analysis counted tens of millions of unique TCR beta chains across the 666 repertoires, and some 11 million of these chains were shared by at least two donors. To remove PCR and sequencing errors, raw reads were error-corrected and collapsed into unique sequences using a nearest-neighbor algorithm that merged closely related sequences. CDR3 sequences were aligned to IMGT reference sequences to assign V, D and J gene segments. Each retained sequence needed at least a six-nucleotide match to both a V gene segment and a J gene segment. Rearrangements were called productive when the CDR3 lacked stop codons and stayed in frame with V and J; all others were non-productive. Following IMGT convention, CDR3 was defined as the stretch from the second conserved V-encoded cysteine to the conserved J-encoded phenylalanine. Sequences without an unambiguous match to a single V gene segment were excluded from the earlier analysis of several hundred of the donors. An earlier analysis of a few hundred of the donors classified V segments as functional when productive rearrangements were above 56.7% and as segregating when the standard deviation between donors was above 5%. To diagnose cytomegalovirus status from the catalog of TCR beta chain sequences, a statistical classification framework was built. V and J gene assignment, in a later analysis, came from comparing TCR nucleotide sequences with IMGT/GENE-DB human TR gene sequences. In a later analysis, CDR3 sequences and most-parsimonious VDJ recombination scenarios were assigned using the TCRdist pipeline. In a later analysis, each TCR beta chain was defined by its CDR3 amino acid sequence together with its V-gene family, and reads without a unique V-gene family were excluded. A later analysis removed several hundred highly shared, low-generation-probability nucleotide sequences to deal with suspected cross-contamination and a sequencing artifact. In a later analysis, a clonal expansion index was calculated for each public chain from normalized within-repertoire ranks of inferred template counts. In a later analysis, generation probabilities were computed using a VDJ recombination model fitted to out-of-frame rearrangements, and the results were checked against IGoR. Hypergeometric tests were used in a later analysis to score TCR-TCR, TCR-HLA and TCR-CMV co-occurrence, with a repertoire-size bias correction applied to the TCR pairs. To estimate false discovery rates, a later analysis permuted the HLA or CMV assignments 20 times. A later analysis grouped co-occurring TCRs with DBSCAN, adding TCRdist sequence similarity when clustering within HLA-allele-positive subsets. Repertoires with fewer than 30,000 or more than 120,000 public chains were left out of co-occurrence clustering, as were four to six repertoires with anomalous nucleotide sharing. This immuneACCESS table, as held by TCRdb, lists in-frame sequences with V and J called but not all clones. Of the missing ones, under half trace to an unresolved V gene in checked studies; the others have no known cause. The V and J calls and clone size were taken over from that table, and D and trimming were inferred from the DNA. This sample holds 120,000 or so clones; 66% were observed only once. Together, the top ten hold more than 1.5% of the sample.

In total, about 650 healthy bone marrow donors made up the cohort. At the time of sampling, every cohort member was nominally healthy, though immune exposures that went unrecorded were likely present. The donor tested CMV seronegative, placing the donor among the approximately 360 seronegative members of the cohort. A peripheral blood sample was provided by each donor, and peripheral blood mononuclear cells were used for TCR beta sequencing. Genomic DNA was extracted from the blood cell samples with the Qiagen DNeasy Blood Extraction Kit. The CDR3 measures 15 amino acids from cysteine to phenylalanine. Kept here is only the CDR3 DNA, which spans 45 bases and is read in frame from base 1. V lost 5 bases and J lost 5 bases, and the count of bases not matched to a germline gene is 9. CDR1 and CDR2, looked up from the germline V gene (reference sequence), are LNHDA and SQIVND.

The rearrangement combines TRBV19 with TRBJ2-1, with 7 bases aligning to TRBD2. Sequencing was carried out using PBMCs. This receptor was taken from a young man in good health and CMV-seronegative. The DNA sequence reads TGTGCCAGTAGTCTCCTAGCGGCCCGGAACAATGAGCAGTTCTTC. Translated, it reads CASSLLAARNNEQFF.